This paragraph reports one T cell receptor (beta chain). How the authors handled the data: Estimates of nucleated cell counts were drawn from the amplification of reference gene primers. Some clones are missing from TCRdb's copy, which holds only in-frame ones; the method was immunoSEQ multiplex PCR. That table is the source of V, J and clone size, and D and trimming were worked out from the DNA. The sample has approximately 130,000 clones; around 83% are singletons. These data are taken from a study of blood T cell repertoires in COVID-19. Study background: Collection of acute and convalescent COVID-19 samples took place in the United States, Italy and Spain. Sources were T cells, B-cell-depleted T cells, or PBMCs; the material itself was cDNA or gDNA.

The CDR3 totals 15 residues. V lost 5 bases to trimming and J lost 4 bases; unmatched junction nucleotides: 5. Germline V gene lookup returns CDR1 SGHTA and CDR2 FQGTGA. The V and J genes are TRBV7-3 and TRBJ2-5; 12 positions match TRBD2. Material: peripheral blood. This clonotype originated in a man older than 75 with active or convalescent COVID-19. Written as DNA, the CDR3 is TGTGCCAGCAGCGACGGACTAGCGGGGAGAGAGACCCAGTACTTC. Residues: CASSDGLAGRETQYF.